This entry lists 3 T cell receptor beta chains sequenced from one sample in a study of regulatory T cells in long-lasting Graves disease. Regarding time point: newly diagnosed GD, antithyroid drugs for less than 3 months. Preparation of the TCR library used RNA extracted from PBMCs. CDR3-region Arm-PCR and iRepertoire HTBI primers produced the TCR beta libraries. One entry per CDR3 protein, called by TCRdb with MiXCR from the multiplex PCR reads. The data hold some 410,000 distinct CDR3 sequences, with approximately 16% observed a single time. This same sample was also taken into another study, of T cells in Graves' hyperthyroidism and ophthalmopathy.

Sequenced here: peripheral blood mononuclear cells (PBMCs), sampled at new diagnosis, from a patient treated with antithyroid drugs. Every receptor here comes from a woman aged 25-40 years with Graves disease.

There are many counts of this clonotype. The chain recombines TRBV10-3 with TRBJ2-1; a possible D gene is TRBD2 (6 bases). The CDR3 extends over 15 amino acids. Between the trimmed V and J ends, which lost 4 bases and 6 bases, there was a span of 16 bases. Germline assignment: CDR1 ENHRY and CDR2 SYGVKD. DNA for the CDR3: TGTGCCATCAGTGCCACCGCGGGAAGGGGCAATGAGCAGTTCTTC. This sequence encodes CAISATAGRGNEQFF.

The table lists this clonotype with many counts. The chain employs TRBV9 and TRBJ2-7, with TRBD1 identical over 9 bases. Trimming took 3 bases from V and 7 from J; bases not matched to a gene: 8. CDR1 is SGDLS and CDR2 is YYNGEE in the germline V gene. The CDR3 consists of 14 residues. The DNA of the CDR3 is TGTGCCAGCAGCGGAGTAGCGGACAGGGGAGAGCAGTACTTC. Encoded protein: CASSGVADRGEQYF.

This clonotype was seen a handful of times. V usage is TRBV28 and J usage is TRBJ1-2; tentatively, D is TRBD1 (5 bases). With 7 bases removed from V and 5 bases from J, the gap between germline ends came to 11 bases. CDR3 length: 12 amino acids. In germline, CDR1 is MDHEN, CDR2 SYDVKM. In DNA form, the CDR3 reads TGTGCCAGCATCGTAGCAGGGTATGGCTACACCTTC. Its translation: CASIVAGYGYTF.